One sample yielded the 12 T cell receptor beta chains listed below, sequenced in a study of shared T cell receptors in the human thymus. Some clones are missing from TCRdb's copy, which holds only in-frame ones; the method was immunoSEQ multiplex PCR. Altogether some 720,000 clones are present, more than 75% being singletons, with the ten largest covering 0.0085% to 0.012%. These data were also reused for a study on human thymus T cells.

Input material: thymocytes. These receptors originate from a boy under two years old with a congenital heart defect.

The rearrangement links TRBV7-8 to TRBJ1-5; D might be TRBD1 (5 bases). Germline lookup yields CDR1 SGHVS and CDR2 FQNEAQ. This CDR3 comprises 14 residues. The ends were cut back, 5 bases at V and 1 base at J, with 9 bases in the middle. The CDR3 loop reads CASSADRSNQPQHF. The CDR3 coding sequence is TGTGCCAGCAGCGCAGACAGAAGCAATCAGCCCCAGCATTTT.

The chain combines TRBV10-3 with TRBJ2-7; 9 nucleotides agree with TRBD2. Germline trimming cut 11 bases from V and 3 bases from J; bases unmatched to any gene: 11. This CDR3 is 14 amino acids long. CDR1 and CDR2 from the germline V gene are ENHRY and SYGVKD. The CDR3 protein is CACQGGGAGYEQYF. In DNA, the CDR3 is TGTGCCTGTCAGGGCGGGGGGGCCGGCTACGAGCAGTACTTC.

The V and J genes are TRBV19 and TRBJ2-3; D is uncertain. The V and J ends lost 2 bases and 6 bases respectively, with 12 bases between them. The CDR3 length is 14 residues. Germline V gives CDR1 LNHDA, CDR2 SQIVND (reference sequence). Written as DNA, the CDR3 is TGTGCCAGTAGTATACTAAGTATTCCGGATACGCAGTATTTT. It codes for CASSILSIPDTQYF.

The gene calls are TRBV30 and TRBJ2-3; 9 bases agree with TRBD2. Germline V gene sequence: CDR1 GTSNPN, CDR2 SVGIG (reference sequence). Trimming took 3 bases from V and 1 from J; bases not matched to a gene: 8. The CDR3 has 16 amino acids. The CDR3 DNA follows: TGTGCCTGGAGCCCAGCCCAGCGGGAGGGCACAGATACGCAGTATTTT. Its translation is CAWSPAQREGTDTQYF.

The rearrangement links TRBV27 to TRBJ2-7; weak D call: TRBD1 (5 bases). The ends were cut back, 2 bases at V and 2 bases at J, with 13 bases in the middle. CDR3 length equals 15 residues. The germline V gene encodes CDR1 MNHEY and CDR2 SMNVEV (reference sequence). As DNA, the CDR3 is TGTGCCAGCAGTTTAATGGAGACAGCAGCCTACGAGCAGTACTTC. It specifies CASSLMETAAYEQYF.

CDR3 residues: CASSHRADTQYF. The CDR3 DNA follows: TGTGCCAGCAGTCACAGGGCCGATACGCAGTATTTT. The genes are TRBV27 and TRBJ2-3; D may be TRBD1 (6 bases). Trimming left V 5 bases short and J 6 bases short, with 9 bases between. CDR3 size: 12 residues. In germline, CDR1 is MNHEY, CDR2 SMNVEV (reference sequence).

The rearrangement joins TRBV6-1 to TRBJ2-7, with D perhaps matching TRBD1 (6 bases). Germline V gene sequence: CDR1 MNHNS, CDR2 SASEGT. The V gene lost 3 bases and the J gene lost 7 bases, with 13 bases spanning the gap. The CDR3 runs to 13 residues. CDR3 in amino acids: CASSDNRDEEQYF. In nucleotides, the CDR3 is TGTGCCAGCAGTGACAACAGGGATGAAGAGCAGTACTTC.

The chain is built from TRBV6-6 and TRBJ2-1, with 11 positions matching TRBD2. V lost 0 bases, J lost 5 bases, and 3 bases stayed unmatched. CDR3 length: 16 residues. CDR1 is MNHNY, CDR2 SVGAGI, per germline (reference sequence). CDR3 loop: CASSYSLAGVHNEQFF. CDR3 in DNA: TGTGCCAGCAGTTACTCACTAGCGGGAGTCCACAATGAGCAGTTCTTC.

The chain is built from TRBV5-1 and TRBJ2-7; 7 bases line up with TRBD1. The length of the CDR3 is 18 residues. The germline CDR1 and CDR2 sequences are SGHRS and YFSETQ. V shed 0 bases, J shed 2 bases, and the junction held 14 bases outside the gene matches. In nucleotides, the CDR3 is TGCGCCAGCAGCTTGGCCGAAGACCACCGGGACAGCGCCTACGAGCAGTACTTC. Translating gives CASSLAEDHRDSAYEQYF.

CDR3 loop: CATCGPGSDTQYF. CDR3 nucleotide sequence: TGTGCCACCTGCGGTCCGGGATCAGATACGCAGTATTTT. The rearrangement joins TRBV25-1 to TRBJ2-3, with D possibly matching TRBD2 (5 bases). Germline V gene sequence: CDR1 MGHDK, CDR2 SYGVNS. The CDR3 is 13 residues long. Trimming shortened V by 10 bases and J by 4 bases, and 15 bases separated the two germline ends.

The chain employs TRBV14 and TRBJ1-1; TRBD1 might be the D (5 bases). V lost 4 bases and J lost 5, with 17 bases in between. The CDR3 spans 15 residues. Per the germline V gene, CDR1 is SGHDN and CDR2 is FVKESK. CDR3 DNA: TGTGCCAGCAGCCGAACTCCAGGGATGGATACTGAAGCTTTCTTT. Its protein is CASSRTPGMDTEAFF. The entire variable domain, with the rest obtained from reference TRBV14 and TRBJ1-1, is as follows: EAGVTQFPSHSVIEKGQTVTLRCDPISGHDNLYWYRRVMGKEIKFLLHFVKESKQDESGMPNNRFLAERTGGTYSTLKVQPAELEDSGVYFCASSRTPGMDTEAFFGQGTRLTVV.

The V and J genes are TRBV2 and TRBJ2-5, with 8 bases that match TRBD2. The germline gives CDR1 SNHLY, CDR2 FYNNEI. CDR3 length: 18 amino acids. With 0 bases clipped from V and 4 bases from J, the junction kept 13 bases outside the gene matches. In DNA, the CDR3 is TGTGCCAGCAGTGAAGCCTTAGGAGCGGGAGAGGAGCGAGAGACCCAGTACTTC. Translation gives CASSEALGAGEERETQYF.